This paragraph reports one T cell receptor beta chain. Every donor provided one heparinised blood draw, which averaged approximately 120 mL. A sort by CD45RO/CCR7/CD25/CD127/CD95/CD27 yielded CD4+ naive, central memory, regulatory and stem cell-like memory cells. The investigators reverse transcribed all of the isolated RNA, so they sequenced expressed TCRB transcripts. TCRdb's copy holds only in-frame clones and misses some; the assay was immunoSEQ multiplex PCR. The sample records approximately 44,000 clones, about 51% being singletons. V lost 6 bases and J 6 bases, leaving 11 bases between the germline ends. The CDR3 consists of 12 residues. Germline V lookup: CDR1 SGDLS, CDR2 YYNGEE. This sample stems from a study of beta chain features in type 1 diabetes. Study-level information: No age, gender or cell yield differences were seen between patients and healthy donors.

The sequencing sample was made of Tregs from blood. The TCR sequence derives from a woman aged 18-29 years in good health. The chain links TRBV9 to TRBJ2-3; a weak D match, TRBD1 (6 bases). The CDR3 protein is CASNRELDTQYF. CDR3 sequence (DNA): TGTGCCAGCAACAGGGAGTTGGATACGCAGTATTTT.